This T cell receptor (beta chain) was sequenced during a study of T-cell memory formation after mild COVID-19. TCRdb ran MiXCR on the 5' RACE reads and lists one entry per CDR3 protein. This sample has 300,000 to 350,000 distinct CDR3 sequences; about 13% occur once, and the top ten carry around a fifth. Trimming cost V 5 bases and J 10 bases, with 12 bases left between them. Germline V lookup: CDR1 SGHTA, CDR2 FQGNSA. The CDR3 is 13 residues long. Findings and caveats of the study: Within pre-infection memory, some responding clones were found, suggesting cross-reactive memory joined. Those CD4+ clones that contracted were mainly in CM and EM (CD8+ ones in EMRA).

To note about this clonotype: Its antigen is not known.

This receptor was identified in a man aged 18 to 35 who had mild COVID-19 (a few samples of this study predate the infection). Cell type and time point are not known. Sequencing was carried out using PBMCs or a T cell subset sorted from them (not recorded which). The V call is TRBV7-2, the J call TRBJ1-6, with D tentatively TRBD1 (6 bases). In DNA, the CDR3 is TGTGCCAGCAGCCCCCAGGGGAGATCACCCCTCCACTTT. Its protein is CASSPQGRSPLHF. Together with reference TRBV7-2 and TRBJ1-6, the CDR3 gives the full variable domain: GAGVSQSPSNKVTEKGKDVELRCDPISGHTALYWYRQSLGQGLEFLIYFQGNSAPDKSGLPSDRFSAERTGGSVSTLTIQRTQQEDSAVYLCASSPQGRSPLHFGNGTRLTVT.